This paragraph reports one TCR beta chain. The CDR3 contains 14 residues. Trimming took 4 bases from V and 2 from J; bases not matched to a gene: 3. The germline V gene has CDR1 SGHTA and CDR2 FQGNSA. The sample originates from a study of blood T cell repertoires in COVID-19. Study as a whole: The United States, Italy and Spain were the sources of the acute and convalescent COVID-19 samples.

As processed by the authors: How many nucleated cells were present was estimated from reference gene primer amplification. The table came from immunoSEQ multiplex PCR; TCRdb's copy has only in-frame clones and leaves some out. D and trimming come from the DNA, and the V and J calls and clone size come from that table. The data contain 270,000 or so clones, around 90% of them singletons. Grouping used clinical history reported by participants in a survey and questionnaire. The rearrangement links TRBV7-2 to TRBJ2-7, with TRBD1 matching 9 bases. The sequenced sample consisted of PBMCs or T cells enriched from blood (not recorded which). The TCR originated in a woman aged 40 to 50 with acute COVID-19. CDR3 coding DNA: TGTGCCAGCAGCTCGGGACAGGGTGCCTACGAGCAGTACTTC. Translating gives CASSSGQGAYEQYF.